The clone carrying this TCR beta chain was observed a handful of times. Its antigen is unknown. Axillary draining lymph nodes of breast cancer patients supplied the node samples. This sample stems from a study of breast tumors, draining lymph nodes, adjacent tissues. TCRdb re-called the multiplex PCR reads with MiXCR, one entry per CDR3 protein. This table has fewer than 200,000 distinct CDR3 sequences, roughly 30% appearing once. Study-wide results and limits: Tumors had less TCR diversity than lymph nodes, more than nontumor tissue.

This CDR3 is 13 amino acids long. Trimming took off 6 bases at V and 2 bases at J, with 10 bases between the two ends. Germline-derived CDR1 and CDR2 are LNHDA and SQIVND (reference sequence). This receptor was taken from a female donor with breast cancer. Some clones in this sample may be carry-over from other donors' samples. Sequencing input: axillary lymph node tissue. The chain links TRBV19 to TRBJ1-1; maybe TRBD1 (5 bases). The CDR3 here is CASRHTGNTEAFF. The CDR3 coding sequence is TGTGCCAGTAGGCACACAGGAAACACTGAAGCTTTCTTT.